The clone carrying this TCR beta chain occurred once. The V end was cut by 8 bases, the J end by 3 bases, with 10 bases between. CDR3 length equals 12 residues. Germline CDR1 and CDR2: WSHSY and SAAADI. Only in-frame clones appear in the TCRdb table, and some are missing; sequencing was by immunoSEQ multiplex PCR. Here the sample spans tens of thousands of clones, 70% to 80% being singletons. The sort gate was single viable CD3+CD4+CD8-CD45RO+ cells for memory CD4+ T cells. This entry belongs to a study of memory CD4+ T cells and cytomegalovirus serostatus. The chain couples TRBV10-2 to TRBJ1-1, with a possible D match to TRBD1 (5 bases). This receptor was taken from an adult in good health and CMV-seropositive. Sequences were obtained from memory CD4+ T cells from blood. The CDR3, as DNA: TGCGCCAGCCTCGGGGGGGACACTGAAGCTTTCTTT. Translating gives CASLGGDTEAFF.